The source of this T cell receptor beta chain is a study of blood T cell repertoires in COVID-19. TCRdb keeps only in-frame clones here, not all; method: immunoSEQ multiplex PCR. This sample has about 390,000 clones, with around 87% found just once. The CDR3 is 15 residues long. Trimming removed 1 base at V and 7 bases at J, with 13 bases between. Germline V CDR1 and CDR2: SEHNR, FQNEAQ (reference sequence). The source material was peripheral blood. The TCR originated in a woman in her sixties or seventies with COVID-19, enrolled during active disease. The rearrangement uses TRBV7-9 and TRBJ2-2; D possibly corresponds to TRBD1 (6 bases). The CDR3, as DNA: TGTGCCAGCAGCTTAGGATCAGGGGCGAACGGGGAGCTGTTTTTT. This gives the protein CASSLGSGANGELFF.